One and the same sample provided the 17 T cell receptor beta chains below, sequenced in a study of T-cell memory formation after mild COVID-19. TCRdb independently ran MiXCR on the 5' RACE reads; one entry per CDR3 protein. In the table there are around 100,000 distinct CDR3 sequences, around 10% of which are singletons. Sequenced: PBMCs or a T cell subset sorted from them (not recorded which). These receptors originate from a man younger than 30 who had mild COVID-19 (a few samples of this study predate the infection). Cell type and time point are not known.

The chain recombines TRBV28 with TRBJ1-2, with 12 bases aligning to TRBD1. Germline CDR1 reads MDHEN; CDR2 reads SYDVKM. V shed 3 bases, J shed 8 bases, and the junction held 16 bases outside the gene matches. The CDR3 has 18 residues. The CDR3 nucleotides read TGTGCCAGCAGTTTTAATTCCGGGACAGGGGGCACCGACAGGGGCTACACCTTC. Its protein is CASSFNSGTGGTDRGYTF.

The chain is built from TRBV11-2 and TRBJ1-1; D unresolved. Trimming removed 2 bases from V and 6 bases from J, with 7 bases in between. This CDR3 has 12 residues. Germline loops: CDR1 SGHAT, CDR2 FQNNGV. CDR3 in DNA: TGTGCCAGCAGCTTACTCTCATCTGAAGCTTTCTTT. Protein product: CASSLLSSEAFF.

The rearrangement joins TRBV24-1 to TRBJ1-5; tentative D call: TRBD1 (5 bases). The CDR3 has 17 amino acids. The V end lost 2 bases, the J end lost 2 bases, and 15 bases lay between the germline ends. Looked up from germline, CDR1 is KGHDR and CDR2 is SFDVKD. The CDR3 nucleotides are TGTGCCACCAGTGATTCGCGGGTGATAGGGGGCAATCAGCCCCAGCATTTT. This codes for CATSDSRVIGGNQPQHF.

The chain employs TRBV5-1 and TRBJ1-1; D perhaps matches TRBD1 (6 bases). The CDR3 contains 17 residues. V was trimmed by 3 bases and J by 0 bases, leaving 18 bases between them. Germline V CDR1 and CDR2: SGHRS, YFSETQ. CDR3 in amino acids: CASSSRPGAPMNTEAFF. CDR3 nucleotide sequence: TGCGCCAGCAGCTCCCGCCCAGGGGCCCCAATGAACACTGAAGCTTTCTTT.

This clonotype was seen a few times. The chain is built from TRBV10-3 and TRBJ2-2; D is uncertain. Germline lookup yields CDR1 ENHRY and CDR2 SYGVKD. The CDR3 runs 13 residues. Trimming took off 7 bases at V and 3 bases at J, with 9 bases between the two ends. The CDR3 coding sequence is TGTGCCATCATGGAAAGGGACACCGGGGAGCTGTTTTTT. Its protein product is CAIMERDTGELFF.

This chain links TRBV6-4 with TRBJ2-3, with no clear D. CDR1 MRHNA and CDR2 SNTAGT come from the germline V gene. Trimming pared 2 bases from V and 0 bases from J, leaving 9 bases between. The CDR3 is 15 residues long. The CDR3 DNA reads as TGTGCCAGCAGTGACCGTGCAGCTAGCACAGATACGCAGTATTTT. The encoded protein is CASSDRAASTDTQYF.

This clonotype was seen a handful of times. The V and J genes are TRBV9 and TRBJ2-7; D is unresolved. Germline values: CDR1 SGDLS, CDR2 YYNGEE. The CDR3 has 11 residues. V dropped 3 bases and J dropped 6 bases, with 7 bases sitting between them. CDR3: CASSAGLEQYF. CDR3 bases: TGTGCCAGCAGCGCAGGTCTCGAGCAGTACTTC.

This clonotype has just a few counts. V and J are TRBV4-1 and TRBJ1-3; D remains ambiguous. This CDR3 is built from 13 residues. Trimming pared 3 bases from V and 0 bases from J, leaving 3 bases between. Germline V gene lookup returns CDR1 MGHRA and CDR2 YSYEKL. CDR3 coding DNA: TGCGCCAGCAGCCAGTTCTCTGGAAACACCATATATTTT. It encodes CASSQFSGNTIYF.

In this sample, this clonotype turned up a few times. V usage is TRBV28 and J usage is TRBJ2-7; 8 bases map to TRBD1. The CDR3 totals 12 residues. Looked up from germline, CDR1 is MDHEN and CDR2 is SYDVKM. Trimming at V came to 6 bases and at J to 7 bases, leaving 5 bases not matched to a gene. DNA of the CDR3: TGTGCCAGCAGCCGGACAGGGCGGGAGCAGTACGTC. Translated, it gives CASSRTGREQYV.

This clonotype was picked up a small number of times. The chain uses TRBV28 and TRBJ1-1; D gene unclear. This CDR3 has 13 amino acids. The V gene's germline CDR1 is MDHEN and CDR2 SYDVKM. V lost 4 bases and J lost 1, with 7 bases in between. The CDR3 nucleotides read TGTGCCAGCAGTTGGACCGGGAACACTGAAGCTTTCTTT. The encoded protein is CASSWTGNTEAFF.

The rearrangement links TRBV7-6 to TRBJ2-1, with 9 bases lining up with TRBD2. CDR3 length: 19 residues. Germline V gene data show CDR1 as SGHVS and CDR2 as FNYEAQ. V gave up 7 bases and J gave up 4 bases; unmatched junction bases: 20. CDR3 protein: CASTEVASGTTIAYNEQFF. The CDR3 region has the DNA TGTGCCAGCACCGAGGTGGCTAGCGGGACCACAATCGCATACAATGAGCAGTTCTTC.

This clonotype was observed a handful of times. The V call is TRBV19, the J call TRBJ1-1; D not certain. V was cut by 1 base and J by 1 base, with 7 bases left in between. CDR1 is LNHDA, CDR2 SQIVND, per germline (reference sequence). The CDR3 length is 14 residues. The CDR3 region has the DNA TGTGCCAGTAGTATAGGTTCTAGGAACACTGAAGCTTTCTTT. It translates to CASSIGSRNTEAFF.

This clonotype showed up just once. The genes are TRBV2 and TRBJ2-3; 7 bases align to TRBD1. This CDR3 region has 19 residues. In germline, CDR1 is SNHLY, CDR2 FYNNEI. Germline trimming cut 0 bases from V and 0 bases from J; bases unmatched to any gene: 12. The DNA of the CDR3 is TGTGCCAGCAGTGAAGCACCGACCATGACAGGGTATAGCACAGATACGCAGTATTTT. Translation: CASSEAPTMTGYSTDTQYF.

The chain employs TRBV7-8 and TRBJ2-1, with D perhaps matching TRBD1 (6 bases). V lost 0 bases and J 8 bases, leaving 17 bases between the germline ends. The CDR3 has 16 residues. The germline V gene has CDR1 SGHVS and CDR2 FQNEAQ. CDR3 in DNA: TGTGCCAGCAGCTTAGCGGGCAGGGGAACGTCTGATGAGCAGTTCTTC. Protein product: CASSLAGRGTSDEQFF.

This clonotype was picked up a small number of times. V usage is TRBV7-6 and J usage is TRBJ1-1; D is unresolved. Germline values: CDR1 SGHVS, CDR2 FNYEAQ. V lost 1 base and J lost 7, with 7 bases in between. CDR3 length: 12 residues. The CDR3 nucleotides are TGTGCCAGCAGCTTAGTCGCCAGTGAAGCTTTCTTT. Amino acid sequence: CASSLVASEAFF.

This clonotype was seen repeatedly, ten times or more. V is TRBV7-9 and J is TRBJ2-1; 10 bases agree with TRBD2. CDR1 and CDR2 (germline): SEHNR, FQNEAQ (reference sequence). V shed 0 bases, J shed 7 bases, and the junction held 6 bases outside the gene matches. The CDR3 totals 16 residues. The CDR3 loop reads CASSLARSGGANEQFF. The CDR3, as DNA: TGTGCCAGCAGCTTAGCGCGCAGCGGGGGGGCAAATGAGCAGTTCTTC.

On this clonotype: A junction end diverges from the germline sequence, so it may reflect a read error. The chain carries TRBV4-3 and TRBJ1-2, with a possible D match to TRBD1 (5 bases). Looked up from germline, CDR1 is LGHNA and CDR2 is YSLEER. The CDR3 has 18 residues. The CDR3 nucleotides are TGCGCCCGCAGCCACCCTCCGTCGCAGACCAAGGGACTCTATGGCTACACCTTC. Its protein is CARSHPPSQTKGLYGYTF.